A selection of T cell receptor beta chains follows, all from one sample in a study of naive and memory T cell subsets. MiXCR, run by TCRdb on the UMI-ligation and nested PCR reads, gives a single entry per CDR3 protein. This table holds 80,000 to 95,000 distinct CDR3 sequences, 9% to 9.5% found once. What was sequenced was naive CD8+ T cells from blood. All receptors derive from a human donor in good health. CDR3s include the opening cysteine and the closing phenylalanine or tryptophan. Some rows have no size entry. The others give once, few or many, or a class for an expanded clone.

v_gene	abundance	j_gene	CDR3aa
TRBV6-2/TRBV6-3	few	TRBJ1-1	CASSYVEGKTEAFF
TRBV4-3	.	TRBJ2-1	CASSLRTDLYNEQFF
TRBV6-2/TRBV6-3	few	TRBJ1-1	CASSYSPGPNTEAFF
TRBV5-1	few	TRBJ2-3	CASTLGDTQYF
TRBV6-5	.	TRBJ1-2	CASSPQGAGGYTF
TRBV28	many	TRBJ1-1	CASSFRRNTEAFF
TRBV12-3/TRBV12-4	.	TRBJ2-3	CASSPVEDTQYF
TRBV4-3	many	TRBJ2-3	CASSQDRQGSTDTQYF
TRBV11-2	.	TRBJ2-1	CASSLRLAGAYNEQFF
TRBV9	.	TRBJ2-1	CASSTKGQGPYNEQFF
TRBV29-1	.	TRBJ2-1	CSVEFQYNEQFF
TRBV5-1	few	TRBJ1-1	CASRTGSNTEAFF
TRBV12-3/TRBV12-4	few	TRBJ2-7	CASSLVGRAHEQYF
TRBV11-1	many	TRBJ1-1	CASSYVTGFTEAFF
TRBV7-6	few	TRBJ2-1	CASSLETSGVDEQFF
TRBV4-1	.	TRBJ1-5	CASSQGLAGGNQPQHF
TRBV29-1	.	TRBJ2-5	CSGGDVGVVQTQYF
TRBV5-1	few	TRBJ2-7	CASSLGSGGFSSYEQYF
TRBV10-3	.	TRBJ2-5	CAISETAHWELASGETQYF
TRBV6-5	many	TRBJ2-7	CASSPEPSGLSYEQYF
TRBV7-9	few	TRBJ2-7	CASSFLAGGGITYEQYF
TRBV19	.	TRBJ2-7	CASSIRLGWDYEQYF
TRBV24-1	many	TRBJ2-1	CATRGTRQNEQFF
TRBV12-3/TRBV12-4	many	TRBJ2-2	CASKSPGPGELFF
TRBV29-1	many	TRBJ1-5	CSVVWRYGGDGNQPQHF
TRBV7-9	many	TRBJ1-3	CASSLSSGNTIYF